A single sample gave rise to the 12 T cell receptor beta chains below, sequenced in a study of blood T cell repertoires in COVID-19. The assay was immunoSEQ multiplex PCR, and TCRdb's table has in-frame clones only and misses some. Among about 310,000 clones listed, approximately 91% were seen once. Sequenced: PBMCs or T cells enriched from blood (not recorded which). All receptors come from a woman aged 40 to 49 who had recovered from COVID-19.

The chain combines TRBV9 with TRBJ1-2; D is perhaps TRBD1 (6 bases). Germline assignment: CDR1 SGDLS and CDR2 YYNGEE. This CDR3 is 15 amino acids long. V lost 4 bases, J lost 8 bases, and 21 bases lay in between. CDR3 amino acids: CASSPRQVGLSGYTF. The CDR3 DNA is TGTGCCAGCAGCCCACGACAGGTGGGGCTATCAGGCTACACCTTC.

V is TRBV7-3 and J is TRBJ2-2; the match to TRBD2 covers 11 bases. Germline trimming cut 5 bases from V and 5 bases from J; bases unmatched to any gene: 7. Germline V gene sequence: CDR1 SGHTA, CDR2 FQGTGA. The CDR3 loop spans 16 amino acids. CDR3 residues: CASSPRASGGTGELFF. CDR3 in DNA: TGTGCCAGCAGCCCCCGGGCTAGCGGGGGGACCGGGGAGCTGTTTTTT. Full variable domain (remainder filled in from reference TRBV7-3 and TRBJ2-2): GAGVSQTPSNKVTEKGKYVELRCDPISGHTALYWYRQSLGQGPEFLIYFQGTGAADDSGLPNDRFFAVRPEGSVSTLKIQRTERGDSAVYLCASSPRASGGTGELFFGEGSRLTVL.

This clone was detected only a few times. The chain recombines TRBV9 with TRBJ1-1; TRBD1 matches 11 bases. The V gene end was trimmed by 2 bases and the J gene end by 6 bases; junction bases not matched to a gene: 6. The germline gives CDR1 SGDLS, CDR2 YYNGEE. This CDR3 has 15 residues. This CDR3 is CASSVAGTGGAEAFF. CDR3 DNA sequence: TGTGCCAGCAGCGTTGCCGGGACAGGGGGTGCTGAAGCTTTCTTT. Full variable domain (rest looked up from reference TRBV9 and TRBJ1-1): DSGVTQTPKHLITATGQRVTLRCSPRSGDLSVYWYQQSLDQGLQFLIQYYNGEERAKGNILERFSAQQFPDLHSELNLSSLELGDSALYFCASSVAGTGGAEAFFGQGTRLTVV.

This rearrangement joins TRBV12-3 or TRBV12-4 to TRBJ2-5; no firm D call. The ends were cut back, 5 bases at V and 5 bases at J, with 12 bases in the middle. CDR3 length: 13 residues. The CDR3 region has the DNA TGTGCCAGCAGTCTTTATTCCCCTGAGACCCAGTACTTC. The encoded protein is CASSLYSPETQYF.

This clone was detected only once. The genes are TRBV11-1 and TRBJ2-3; D possibly corresponds to TRBD2 (5 bases). Trimming took 5 bases from V and 1 from J, leaving 13 bases between them. The CDR3 runs 15 residues. Germline lookup yields CDR1 SGHAT and CDR2 FQDESV (reference sequence). In DNA form, the CDR3 reads TGTGCCAGCAGCCCTGGGCTAGCCCGCACAGATACGCAGTATTTT. Its protein is CASSPGLARTDTQYF.

The chain is built from TRBV27 and TRBJ1-5, with no clear D. V lost 6 bases and J 0 bases, leaving 18 bases between the germline ends. Germline loops: CDR1 MNHEY, CDR2 SMNVEV (reference sequence). CDR3 length: 17 amino acids. The CDR3 here is CASSFYALGISNQPQHF. The CDR3 coding sequence is TGTGCCAGCAGCTTTTACGCCCTCGGTATTAGCAATCAGCCCCAGCATTTT.

The J gene is TRBJ2-1, the V gene TRBV25-1; 12 bases fit TRBD2. Trimming cost V 2 bases and J 8 bases; bases outside gene matches: 4. The CDR3 is 15 residues long. Germline loops: CDR1 MGHDK, CDR2 SYGVNS. The CDR3 DNA follows: TGTGCCAGCAGTGAAGGTGGGACTAGCGGGTATGAGCAGTTCTTC. It yields the protein CASSEGGTSGYEQFF.

The chain carries TRBV27 and TRBJ1-6; possible D gene TRBD1, 6 bases. This CDR3 is built from 15 residues. The V gene's germline CDR1 is MNHEY and CDR2 SMNVEV (reference sequence). Trimming left V 7 bases short and J 8 bases short, with 18 bases between. CDR3 coding DNA: TGTGCCAGCACCGGGATACAGGGATTCTATTCACCCCTCCACTTT. Its translation: CASTGIQGFYSPLHF.

The chain links TRBV24-1 to TRBJ1-1; 11 bases map to TRBD1. This CDR3 comprises 14 residues. CDR1 is KGHDR, CDR2 SFDVKD, per germline. The junction had 6 bases not matched to a gene; V was cut back by 3 bases and J by 10 bases. This CDR3 is CATSDTGTGGIAFF. In DNA, the CDR3 is TGTGCCACCAGTGATACTGGGACAGGGGGAATAGCTTTCTTT.

This rearrangement joins TRBV9 to TRBJ1-2; 7 bases are shared with TRBD1. The CDR3 length is 13 residues. Germline V lookup: CDR1 SGDLS, CDR2 YYNGEE. J was trimmed by 8 bases and V by 3 bases; bases with no gene match: 7. The CDR3 reads CASSEQGIYGYTF. The DNA for the CDR3 is TGTGCCAGCAGCGAACAGGGGATCTACGGCTACACCTTC.

The rearrangement joins TRBV5-8 to TRBJ2-1; TRBD2 is a possible D gene (7 bases). In germline, CDR1 is SGHTS, CDR2 YDEGEE. Deletions cut 2 bases from V and 7 bases from J, with 16 bases between. The CDR3 extends over 15 amino acids. The CDR3 here is CASSFIRGAGNEQFF. The CDR3 nucleotides are TGTGCCAGCAGCTTTATCCGGGGGGCGGGGAATGAGCAGTTCTTC.

The chain combines TRBV11-1 with TRBJ2-3; 8 bases align to TRBD2. In germline, CDR1 is SGHAT, CDR2 FQDESV (reference sequence). After removal of 1 base from V and 3 bases from J, the junction contained 6 bases not matched to a gene. The CDR3 consists of 16 residues. In DNA, the CDR3 is TGTGCCAGCAGCTTAGATATAGCGGGAATTACAGATACGCAGTATTTT. It yields the protein CASSLDIAGITDTQYF.